The 24 T cell receptor beta chains below all came from one sample that was sequenced in a study of T cell responses to AZD1222 COVID-19 vaccine. TCRdb's copy holds only in-frame clones and misses some; the assay was immunoSEQ multiplex PCR. The repertoire holds 200,000 or so clones, with 85% to 90% as singletons. The input for sequencing was peripheral blood, taken on day 0 of MenACWY control vaccination. Receptor source: an adult in good health.

The rearrangement links TRBV7-6 to TRBJ2-7; no clear D. The CDR3 is made up of 14 amino acids. With 1 base removed from V and 3 bases from J, the gap between germline ends came to 10 bases. The germline V gene has CDR1 SGHVS and CDR2 FNYEAQ. The CDR3 region is CASSLGHRNYEQYF. The CDR3 region has the DNA TGTGCCAGCAGCTTAGGCCATAGGAACTACGAGCAGTACTTC.

J is TRBJ1-5 and V is TRBV18, with D hard to call. Deletions cut 1 base from V and 2 bases from J, with 9 bases between. The CDR3 loop spans 15 amino acids. Germline V gene data show CDR1 as KGHSH and CDR2 as LQKENI. The CDR3 protein is CASSPQGRGNQPQHF. For the CDR3, the DNA is TGTGCCAGCTCACCACAGGGTAGGGGCAATCAGCCCCAGCATTTT.

The rearrangement joins TRBV4-3 to TRBJ1-1; possibly TRBD1 for D (6 bases). The CDR3 is 13 residues long. Germline CDR1 reads LGHNA; CDR2 reads YSLEER. V was trimmed by 3 bases and J by 4 bases, leaving 9 bases between them. Here the CDR3 DNA reads TGCGCCAGCAGCCATACAGGGACCACTGAAGCTTTCTTT. It encodes CASSHTGTTEAFF.

The rearrangement joins TRBV14 to TRBJ2-1; tentatively, D is TRBD1 (5 bases). Germline values: CDR1 SGHDN, CDR2 FVKESK. V lost 1 base to trimming and J lost 3 bases, with 10 bases between them. The CDR3 is 15 residues long. CDR3 DNA sequence: TGTGCCAGCAGCCAAGTAGAAGGGGACTACAATGAGCAGTTCTTC. This sequence encodes CASSQVEGDYNEQFF.

The rearrangement links TRBV7-3 to TRBJ1-2; 7 positions match TRBD1. The CDR3 has 14 amino acids. The J segment lost 1 base and the V segment lost 5 bases, leaving 4 bases of the junction unmatched. CDR1 and CDR2 (germline): SGHTA, FQGTGA. CDR3 amino acids: CASSPGQLNYGYTF. DNA of the CDR3: TGTGCCAGCAGCCCGGGACAGCTTAACTATGGCTACACCTTC.

The chain employs TRBV5-8 and TRBJ1-1; TRBD1 is a possible D gene (5 bases). CDR1 SGHTS and CDR2 YDEGEE come from the germline V gene. V lost 0 bases to trimming and J lost 4 bases, with 10 bases between them. This CDR3 has 14 residues. In nucleotides, the CDR3 is TGTGCCAGCAGCTTGGGACCCGGGACCACTGAAGCTTTCTTT. Amino acid sequence: CASSLGPGTTEAFF.

The gene calls are TRBV28 and TRBJ1-2; D possibly corresponds to TRBD1 (5 bases). This CDR3 comprises 14 residues. CDR1 is MDHEN, CDR2 SYDVKM, per germline. The V end was cut by 6 bases, the J end by 4 bases, with 15 bases between. This chain's CDR3 is CASSFNQGGYGYTF. As DNA, the CDR3 is TGTGCCAGCAGCTTTAACCAGGGCGGCTATGGCTACACCTTC.

The rearrangement uses TRBV19 and TRBJ1-2; D uncertain. There are 12 residues in the CDR3. Germline V CDR1 and CDR2: LNHDA, SQIVND (reference sequence). The V gene lost 3 bases and the J gene lost 13 bases, with 15 bases spanning the gap. CDR3 coding DNA: TGTGCCAGTAGTATCGACGCGGGTTTTCCCACCTTC. Residues: CASSIDAGFPTF.

V is TRBV11-3 and J is TRBJ2-2; D is possibly TRBD1 (7 bases). Germline assignment: CDR1 SGHNT and CDR2 YENEEA. Trimming took 0 bases from V and 0 from J, leaving 14 bases between them. CDR3 length: 18 residues. The chain's CDR3 is CASSLDQGGTANTGELFF. In DNA form, the CDR3 reads TGTGCCAGCAGCTTAGATCAAGGAGGGACAGCGAACACCGGGGAGCTGTTTTTT.

The chain links TRBV19 to TRBJ2-7; TRBD1 might be the D (5 bases). Germline CDR1 LNHDA, CDR2 SQIVND (reference sequence). The CDR3 runs to 16 residues. V dropped 6 bases and J dropped 2 bases, with 20 bases sitting between them. The CDR3 loop reads CASRDGATRGAYEQYF. Here the CDR3 DNA reads TGTGCCAGTAGGGATGGGGCGACAAGGGGTGCCTACGAGCAGTACTTC.

The CDR3 DNA reads as TGTGCCAGCAACACAGGGGGCCTTGAAGCTTTCTTT. It is translated as CASNTGGLEAFF. This rearrangement joins TRBV12-3 or TRBV12-4 to TRBJ1-1; 9 nucleotides line up with TRBD1. This CDR3 is 12 amino acids long. V gave up 7 bases and J gave up 7 bases; unmatched junction bases: 4.

The rearrangement joins TRBV3-1 (or the pseudogene TRBV3-2) to TRBJ1-4; D call uncertain. Germline V gene lookup returns CDR1 LGHDT and CDR2 YNNKEL (reference sequence). CDR3 length: 14 amino acids. V lost 1 base, J lost 8 bases, and 11 bases lay in between. Written as DNA, the CDR3 is TGTGCCAGCAGCCAAGTGGTCGGGGTAGAAAAACTGTTTTTT. This codes for CASSQVVGVEKLFF.

This clone showed up just once. V and J are TRBV30 and TRBJ2-7, with 11 bases fitting TRBD2. Trimming removed 0 bases from V and 4 bases from J; junction bases left unmatched: 11. This CDR3 contains 17 residues. Germline V gene lookup returns CDR1 GTSNPN and CDR2 SVGIG (reference sequence). In nucleotides, the CDR3 is TGTGCCTGGAGTGTACGGACTAGCGGGCGCCTGATGTACGAGCAGTACTTC. Translating it yields CAWSVRTSGRLMYEQYF. The whole variable domain, filled in from reference TRBV30 and TRBJ2-7, reads SQTIHQWPATLVQPVGSPLSLECTVEGTSNPNLYWYRQAAGRGLQLLFYSVGIGQISSEVPQNLSASRPQDRQFILSSKKLLLSDSGFYLCAWSVRTSGRLMYEQYFGPGTRLTVT.

The chain combines TRBV5-4 with TRBJ1-2, with 8 bases lining up with TRBD1. V lost 0 bases and J lost 8; bases outside the gene matches: 0. From germline, CDR1 is SGHNT and CDR2 YYREEE (reference sequence). The CDR3 has 12 residues. CDR3 residues: CASSLDRGGYTF. The DNA of the CDR3 is TGTGCCAGCAGCTTGGACAGGGGGGGCTACACCTTC.

This chain links TRBV6-1 with TRBJ2-6; D possibly matches TRBD1 or TRBD2 (5 bases each). Germline V gene data show CDR1 as MNHNS and CDR2 as SASEGT. V was clipped by 2 bases and J by 0 bases, with 8 bases between them. The CDR3 runs to 16 residues. For the CDR3, the DNA is TGTGCCAGCAGTGAATGGGGGAACTCTGGGGCCAACGTCCTGACTTTC. Encoded protein: CASSEWGNSGANVLTF.

This rearrangement joins TRBV12-3 or TRBV12-4 to TRBJ2-1, with D possibly being TRBD1 (6 bases). Trimming left V 7 bases short and J 9 bases short, with 16 bases between. The CDR3 totals 13 residues. Written as DNA, the CDR3 is TGTGCCAGCACCGAACAACAGGGAACTGAGCAGTTCTTC. This codes for CASTEQQGTEQFF.

V and J are TRBV5-1 and TRBJ2-2, with TRBD2 identical over 9 bases. The germline gives CDR1 SGHRS, CDR2 YFSETQ. The junction had 5 bases not matched to a gene; V was cut back by 2 bases and J by 6 bases. The CDR3 runs to 15 residues. CDR3: CASSFFSSGAGELFF. As DNA, the CDR3 is TGCGCCAGCAGCTTTTTTTCTAGCGGGGCCGGGGAGCTGTTTTTT.

The chain joins TRBV13 to TRBJ2-1, with TRBD2 matching over 13 bases. Trimming at V came to 4 bases and at J to 2 bases, leaving 5 bases not matched to a gene. The CDR3 extends over 17 amino acids. The V gene's germline CDR1 is PRHDT and CDR2 FYEKMQ (reference sequence). The DNA for the CDR3 is TGTGCCAGCAGCTCCCGGACTAGCGGGGGCCCCTACAATGAGCAGTTCTTC. Its protein product is CASSSRTSGGPYNEQFF.

The CDR3 DNA follows: TGTGCCAGTAGGGGGCCCGGGCTCTACGCGGTGCAGTACTTC. Protein product: CASRGPGLYAVQYF. The chain links TRBV19 to TRBJ2-7; perhaps TRBD1 as D (5 bases). From germline, CDR1 is LNHDA and CDR2 SQIVND (reference sequence). V lost 6 bases and J lost 9, with 21 bases in between. The CDR3 contains 14 residues.

The V and J genes are TRBV5-6 and TRBJ2-7, with D unresolved. Germline V gene sequence: CDR1 SGHDT, CDR2 YYEEEE. V was pared by 4 bases and J by 5 bases, with 16 bases between. The CDR3 spans 14 residues. As DNA, the CDR3 is TGTGCCAGCAGCCCGGGCTACCTACGCGACGAGCAGTACTTC. Its translation is CASSPGYLRDEQYF.

This sequence joins TRBV7-9 and TRBJ2-7; no firm D call. Trimming stripped 5 bases from V and 2 bases from J, with 10 bases between. Germline V gives CDR1 SEHNR, CDR2 FQNEAQ (reference sequence). The CDR3 has 13 amino acids. The CDR3 nucleotides are TGTGCCAGCAGCAAGGACGGAACCTACGAGCAGTACTTC. This codes for CASSKDGTYEQYF.

This chain uses TRBV3-1 (or the pseudogene TRBV3-2) with TRBJ1-6; D may be TRBD1 (6 bases). There are 13 residues in the CDR3. V was shortened by 3 bases and J by 9 bases, with 9 bases between the two germline ends. CDR1 and CDR2 (germline): LGHDT, YNNKEL (reference sequence). CDR3 nucleotides: TGTGCCAGCAGCCAGAAACAGGGTTCACCCCTCCACTTT. Amino acid sequence: CASSQKQGSPLHF.

The gene calls are TRBV6-5 and TRBJ1-5; 7 nucleotides align to TRBD1. Trimming cost V 6 bases and J 6 bases; bases outside gene matches: 8. This CDR3 contains 14 residues. The germline CDR1 and CDR2 sequences are MNHEY and SVGAGI. The CDR3 coding sequence is TGTGCCAGCAGGGACAGGTGGGATGGTCAGCCCCAGCATTTT. This translates into CASRDRWDGQPQHF.

The V gene is TRBV7-3, the J gene TRBJ2-1, with TRBD2 matching over 10 bases. V trimming: 5 bases; J trimming: 3 bases; junction bases outside the gene matches: 10. The length of the CDR3 is 17 residues. Germline assignment: CDR1 SGHTA and CDR2 FQGTGA. DNA for the CDR3: TGTGCCAGCAGCGGGGGGGCGAGGACTAGCGGCTACAATGAGCAGTTCTTC. Its protein product is CASSGGARTSGYNEQFF.